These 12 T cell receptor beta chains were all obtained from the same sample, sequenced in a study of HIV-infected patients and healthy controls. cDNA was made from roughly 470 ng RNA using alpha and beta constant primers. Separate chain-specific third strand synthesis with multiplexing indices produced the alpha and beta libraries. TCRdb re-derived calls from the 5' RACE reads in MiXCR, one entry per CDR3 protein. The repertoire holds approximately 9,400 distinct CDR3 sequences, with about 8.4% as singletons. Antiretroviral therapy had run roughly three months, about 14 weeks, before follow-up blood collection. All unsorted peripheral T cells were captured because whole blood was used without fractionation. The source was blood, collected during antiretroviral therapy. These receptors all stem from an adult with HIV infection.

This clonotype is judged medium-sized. CDR3 in amino acids: CSVRAGGRSYNEQFF. The CDR3 nucleotides read TGCAGCGTCCGTGCGGGGGGACGCTCCTACAATGAGCAGTTCTTC. This chain joins TRBV29-1 and TRBJ2-1, with 8 bases matching TRBD2. Germline CDR1 and CDR2: SQVTM and ANQGSEA. Germline trimming cut 6 bases from V and 0 bases from J; bases unmatched to any gene: 7. The CDR3 has 15 amino acids.

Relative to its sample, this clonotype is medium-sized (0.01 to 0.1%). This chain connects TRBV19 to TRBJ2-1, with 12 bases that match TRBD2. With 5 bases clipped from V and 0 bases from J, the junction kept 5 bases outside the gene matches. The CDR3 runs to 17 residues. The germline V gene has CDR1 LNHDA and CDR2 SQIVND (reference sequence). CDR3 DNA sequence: TGTGCCAGTAGTTTTGGACTAGCGGGAAGCTCCTACAATGAGCAGTTCTTC. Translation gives CASSFGLAGSSYNEQFF.

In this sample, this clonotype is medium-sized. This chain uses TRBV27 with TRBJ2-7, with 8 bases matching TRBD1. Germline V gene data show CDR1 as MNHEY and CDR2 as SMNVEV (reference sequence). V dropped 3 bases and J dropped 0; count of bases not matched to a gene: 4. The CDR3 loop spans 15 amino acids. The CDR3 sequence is CASSLGQDRSYEQYF. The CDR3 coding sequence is TGTGCCAGCAGTTTGGGACAGGACCGCTCCTACGAGCAGTACTTC.

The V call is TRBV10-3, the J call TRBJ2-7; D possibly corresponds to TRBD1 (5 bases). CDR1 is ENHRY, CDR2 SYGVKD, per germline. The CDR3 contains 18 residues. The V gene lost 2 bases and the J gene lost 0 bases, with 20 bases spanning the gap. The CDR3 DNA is TGTGCCATCAGTGAGGCCTCCCCTGGGGCCTATAGCTCCTACGAGCAGTACTTC. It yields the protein CAISEASPGAYSSYEQYF.

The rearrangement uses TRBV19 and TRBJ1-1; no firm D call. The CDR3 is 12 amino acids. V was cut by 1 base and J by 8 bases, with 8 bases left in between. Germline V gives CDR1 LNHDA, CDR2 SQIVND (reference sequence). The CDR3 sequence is CASSIGVIEAFF. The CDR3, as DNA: TGTGCCAGTAGTATAGGGGTGATAGAAGCTTTCTTT.

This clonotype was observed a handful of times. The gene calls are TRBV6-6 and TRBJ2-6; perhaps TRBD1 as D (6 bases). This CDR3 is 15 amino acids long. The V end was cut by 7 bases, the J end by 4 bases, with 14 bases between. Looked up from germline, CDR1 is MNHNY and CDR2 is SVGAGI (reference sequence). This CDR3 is CASNLSGVGANVLTF. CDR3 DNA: TGTGCCAGCAATCTTTCAGGGGTGGGGGCCAACGTCCTGACTTTC.

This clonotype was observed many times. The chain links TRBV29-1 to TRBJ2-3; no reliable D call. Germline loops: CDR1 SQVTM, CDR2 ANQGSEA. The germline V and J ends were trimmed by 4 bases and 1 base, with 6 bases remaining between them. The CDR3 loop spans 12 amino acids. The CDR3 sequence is CSVVRGTDTQYF. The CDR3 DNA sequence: TGCAGCGTTGTTAGGGGCACAGATACGCAGTATTTT.

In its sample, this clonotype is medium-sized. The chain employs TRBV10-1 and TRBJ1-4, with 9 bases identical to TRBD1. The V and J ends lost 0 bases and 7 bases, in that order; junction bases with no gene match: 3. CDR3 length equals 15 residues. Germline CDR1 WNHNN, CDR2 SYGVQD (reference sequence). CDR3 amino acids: CASSESRTGAEKLFF. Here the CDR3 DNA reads TGCGCCAGCAGTGAGTCCCGGACAGGGGCTGAAAAACTGTTTTTT.

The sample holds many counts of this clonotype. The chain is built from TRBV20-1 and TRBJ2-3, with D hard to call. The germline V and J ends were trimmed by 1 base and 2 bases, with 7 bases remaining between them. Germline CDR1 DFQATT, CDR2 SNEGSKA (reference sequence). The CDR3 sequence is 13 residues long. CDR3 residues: CSARVGNTDTQYF. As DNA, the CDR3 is TGCAGTGCTAGAGTAGGGAACACAGATACGCAGTATTTT.

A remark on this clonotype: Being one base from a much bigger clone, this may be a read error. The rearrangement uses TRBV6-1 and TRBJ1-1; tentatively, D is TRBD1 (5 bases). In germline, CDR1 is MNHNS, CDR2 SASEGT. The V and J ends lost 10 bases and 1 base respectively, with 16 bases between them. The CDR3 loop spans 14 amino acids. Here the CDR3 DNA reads TGTGCCAACAGCACAGGAGCCACGAACACTGAAGCTTTCTTT. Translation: CANSTGATNTEAFF.

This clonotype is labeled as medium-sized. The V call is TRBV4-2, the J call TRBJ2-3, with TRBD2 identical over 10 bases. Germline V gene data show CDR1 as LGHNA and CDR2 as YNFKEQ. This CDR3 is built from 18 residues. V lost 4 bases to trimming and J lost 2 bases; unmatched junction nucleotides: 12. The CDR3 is CASSLGGLAGGPTDTQYF. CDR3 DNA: TGTGCCAGCAGCCTAGGAGGGTTAGCGGGGGGACCCACAGATACGCAGTATTTT.

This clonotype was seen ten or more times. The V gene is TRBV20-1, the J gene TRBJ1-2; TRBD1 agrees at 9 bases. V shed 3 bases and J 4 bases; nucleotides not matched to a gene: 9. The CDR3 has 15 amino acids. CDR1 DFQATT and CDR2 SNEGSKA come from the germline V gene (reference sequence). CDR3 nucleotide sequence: TGCAGTGCTAGCAAGGGACAGGGACTAGCCTATGGCTACACCTTC. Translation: CSASKGQGLAYGYTF.